The next 29 T cell receptor beta chains were all read from a single sample in a study of PD-L1 blockade in urothelial cancer. Clones were read by immunoSEQ multiplex PCR, and TCRdb kept only the in-frame ones, dropping some. The sample has 80,000 to 100,000 clones; 82% are singletons. This sample comprised PBMCs, obtained around atezolizumab (anti-PD-L1) treatment. The receptor source for this set is a man between 70 and 80 years old with urothelial cancer.

This chain links TRBV21-1 with TRBJ1-1; the D call in the table, TRBD1, was not verified against the DNA. TRBV21-1 is a known pseudogene. The CDR3 covers 18 residues. The CDR3 DNA is TGTGCCAGCAGCCCCGGTGGGGACAGGCTTTTATTGAGAGCTGAAGCTTTCTTT. This encodes CASSPGGDRLLLRAEAFF.

The rearrangement joins TRBV19 to TRBJ1-6, with D perhaps TRBD1 (5 bases). Trimming cost V 4 bases and J 8 bases, with 9 bases left between them. The CDR3 totals 13 residues. The germline V gene has CDR1 LNHDA and CDR2 SQIVND (reference sequence). The CDR3 bases are TGTGCCAGTAGTAGCAGGGAATATTCACCCCTCCACTTT. Translating gives CASSSREYSPLHF.

J is TRBJ1-2 and V is TRBV6-1; perhaps TRBD1 as D (5 bases). V was cut by 4 bases and J by 7 bases, with 16 bases left in between. This CDR3 spans 14 amino acids. CDR1 MNHNS and CDR2 SASEGT come from the germline V gene. The CDR3 DNA is TGTGCCAGCAGTGTCCCCGGCGGGGCGTCTGGCTACACCTTC. Residues: CASSVPGGASGYTF.

This sequence joins TRBV6-5 and TRBJ2-2, with D possibly being TRBD2 (7 bases). With 6 bases removed from V and 2 bases from J, the gap between germline ends came to 13 bases. This CDR3 is built from 15 residues. Germline-derived CDR1 and CDR2 are MNHEY and SVGAGI. CDR3 in amino acids: CASRGGGGNTGELFF. CDR3 sequence (DNA): TGTGCCAGCAGGGGGGGCGGGGGTAACACCGGGGAGCTGTTTTTT.

The J gene is TRBJ2-1, the V gene TRBV19; 10 nucleotides match TRBD2. The J segment lost 4 bases and the V segment lost 6 bases, leaving 6 bases of the junction unmatched. The CDR3 totals 15 residues. Germline lookup yields CDR1 LNHDA and CDR2 SQIVND (reference sequence). The CDR3: CASSPTSGIYNEQFF. The CDR3 DNA is TGTGCCAGTAGCCCAACTAGCGGGATTTACAATGAGCAGTTCTTC.

The V and J genes are TRBV25-1 and TRBJ2-3; D not resolved. Looked up from germline, CDR1 is MGHDK and CDR2 is SYGVNS. The CDR3 extends over 12 amino acids. Trimming removed 0 bases from V and 9 bases from J, with 7 bases in between. CDR3 DNA: TGTGCCAGCAGTGAATACGCGGCAACGCAGTATTTT. Its protein is CASSEYAATQYF.

This clone appeared a few times. The V call is TRBV7-2, the J call TRBJ2-2, with 10 bases identical to TRBD2. Germline-derived CDR1 and CDR2 are SGHTA and FQGNSA. The CDR3 contains 17 residues. With V trimmed by 5 bases and J by 5 bases, 11 bases remained unmatched. The CDR3 sequence: CASSPAPSGSRTGELFF. The CDR3 DNA is TGTGCCAGCAGCCCAGCCCCTAGCGGGAGTAGGACCGGGGAGCTGTTTTTT.

V and J are TRBV28 and TRBJ1-1, with a weak D call TRBD1 (5 bases). The CDR3 has 14 residues. Between the trimmed V and J ends, which lost 5 bases and 1 base, there was a span of 11 bases. Germline assignment: CDR1 MDHEN and CDR2 SYDVKM. The CDR3 is CASSAPGGNTEAFF. CDR3 DNA sequence: TGTGCCAGCAGTGCGCCCGGGGGGAACACTGAAGCTTTCTTT.

The chain joins TRBV7-2 to TRBJ2-1; D is perhaps TRBD1 (6 bases). This CDR3 spans 13 amino acids. The V gene's germline CDR1 is SGHTA and CDR2 FQGNSA. The germline V and J ends were trimmed by 5 bases and 5 bases, with 10 bases remaining between them. The CDR3 reads CASSLNRDNEQFF. CDR3 in DNA: TGTGCCAGCAGCCTTAACAGGGACAATGAGCAGTTCTTC.

CDR3 protein: CASSWGRTRTDTQYF. For the CDR3, the DNA is TGTGCCAGCAGCTGGGGAAGGACTAGGACAGATACGCAGTATTTT. The chain employs TRBV11-3 and TRBJ2-3; 7 nucleotides line up with TRBD2. The junction had 7 bases not matched to a gene; V was cut back by 4 bases and J by 3 bases. The CDR3 spans 15 residues. Germline lookup yields CDR1 SGHNT and CDR2 YENEEA.

This clone was counted a single time. V is TRBV19 and J is TRBJ2-2; 8 bases agree with TRBD2. Germline assignment: CDR1 LNHDA and CDR2 SQIVND (reference sequence). This CDR3 region has 15 residues. J gave up 6 bases and V 2 bases, and 5 bases lay outside the gene matches. CDR3 DNA sequence: TGTGCCAGTAGTATATTCGGGGGGGCCTCCGGGGAGCTGTTTTTT. This translates into CASSIFGGASGELFF.

The rearrangement links TRBV11-3 to TRBJ2-1, with a tentative D call TRBD2 (6 bases). Germline assignment: CDR1 SGHNT and CDR2 YENEEA. V was shortened by 4 bases and J by 5 bases, with 12 bases between the two germline ends. CDR3 length equals 14 residues. The CDR3 coding sequence is TGTGCCAGCAGCTACCCCGGGGGTGACAATGAGCAGTTCTTC. It yields the protein CASSYPGGDNEQFF. Looking up the rest from reference TRBV11-3 and TRBJ2-1 gives the full variable domain: EAGVVQSPRYKIIEKKQPVAFWCNPISGHNTLYWYLQNLGQGPELLIRYENEEAVDDSQLPKDRFSAERLKGVDSTLKIQPAELGDSAVYLCASSYPGGDNEQFFGPGTRLTVL.

The genes are TRBV18 and TRBJ1-4; 10 bases agree with TRBD1. The CDR3 spans 17 residues. Germline CDR1 and CDR2: KGHSH and LQKENI. The trim removed 3 bases at V and 0 bases at J, leaving 4 bases unmatched. CDR3 DNA: TGTGCCAGCTCACCGTTCGGGACAGGGGCAACTAATGAAAAACTGTTTTTT. Translation: CASSPFGTGATNEKLFF.

The chain carries TRBV5-4 and TRBJ1-1; D is ambiguous. This CDR3 is 15 amino acids long. Germline CDR1 and CDR2: SGHNT and YYREEE (reference sequence). Trimming shortened V by 0 bases and J by 4 bases, and 13 bases separated the two germline ends. The CDR3 sequence: CASSLDPGRGTEAFF. The CDR3 DNA follows: TGTGCCAGCAGCTTGGACCCGGGTCGAGGCACTGAAGCTTTCTTT.

The V gene is TRBV4-1, the J gene TRBJ2-1, with a weak D call TRBD2 (5 bases). Germline V gives CDR1 MGHRA, CDR2 YSYEKL. The germline V and J ends were trimmed by 0 bases and 1 base, with 13 bases remaining between them. The CDR3 is 17 residues long. CDR3 nucleotide sequence: TGCGCCAGCAGCCAAGACATCACGGGGAAGTCCTACAATGAGCAGTTCTTC. Translating it yields CASSQDITGKSYNEQFF.

The rearrangement links TRBV6-1 to TRBJ2-3, with 13 nucleotides matching TRBD2. The CDR3 totals 20 residues. The V gene end was trimmed by 4 bases and the J gene end by 0 bases; junction bases not matched to a gene: 13. Germline CDR1 and CDR2: MNHNS and SASEGT. The CDR3 DNA follows: TGTGCCAGCAGTGGGCAAGGGACTAGCGGGACCATACTAAGCACAGATACGCAGTATTTT. Its protein product is CASSGQGTSGTILSTDTQYF.

CDR3: CASSESGGSSTDTQYF. The CDR3 coding sequence is TGTGCCAGCAGTGAATCGGGGGGCTCGAGCACAGATACGCAGTATTTT. J is TRBJ2-3 and V is TRBV6-1, with D possibly TRBD2 on 7 matching bases. CDR3 length: 16 residues. V lost 2 bases to trimming and J lost 0 bases, with 12 bases between them. CDR1 and CDR2 from the germline V gene are MNHNS and SASEGT.

The genes are TRBV5-6 and TRBJ2-1, with 13 bases identical to TRBD2. Per germline, CDR1 SGHDT and CDR2 YYEEEE. This CDR3 has 17 residues. The V and J ends lost 4 bases and 1 base, in that order; junction bases with no gene match: 5. The DNA of the CDR3 is TGTGCCAGCAGCACAGGACTAGCGGGGGTATCCTACAATGAGCAGTTCTTC. Translating gives CASSTGLAGVSYNEQFF.

The chain uses TRBV2 and TRBJ2-3, with 7 nucleotides matching TRBD2. This CDR3 is built from 16 residues. Germline V gene sequence: CDR1 SNHLY, CDR2 FYNNEI. The ends lost 5 bases at V and 4 bases at J; junction bases unmatched: 12. CDR3 DNA sequence: TGTGCCAGCAGTCGTACTAGCGTGAGGAGTGCAGATACGCAGTATTTT. Residues: CASSRTSVRSADTQYF.

The chain has TRBV7-9 and TRBJ2-2, with a tentative D call TRBD2 (7 bases). V was clipped by 0 bases and J by 3 bases, with 14 bases between them. The length of the CDR3 is 17 residues. The germline V gene encodes CDR1 SEHNR and CDR2 FQNEAQ (reference sequence). DNA of the CDR3: TGTGCCAGCAGCTTAGCGGAGGGGGGGCGCGACACCGGGGAGCTGTTTTTT. Amino acids: CASSLAEGGRDTGELFF. Looking up the rest from reference TRBV7-9 and TRBJ2-2 gives the full variable domain: DTGVSQNPRHKITKRGQNVTFRCDPISEHNRLYWYRQTLGQGPEFLTYFQNEAQLEKSRLLSDRFSAERPKGSFSTLEIQRTEQGDSAMYLCASSLAEGGRDTGELFFGEGSRLTVL.

The chain has TRBV25-1 and TRBJ1-2, with 9 nucleotides matching TRBD1. Unmatched junction bases numbered 3, after V lost 3 bases and J lost 4 bases. Germline loops: CDR1 MGHDK, CDR2 SYGVNS. This CDR3 region has 14 residues. For the CDR3, the DNA is TGTGCCAGCAGTGATACAGGGGGCGCCTATGGCTACACCTTC. Translated: CASSDTGGAYGYTF.

This chain joins TRBV15 and TRBJ2-5; TRBD1 might be the D (6 bases). V was clipped by 1 base and J by 0 bases, with 9 bases between them. Germline values: CDR1 LNHNV, CDR2 YYDKDF (reference sequence). The CDR3 runs 15 residues. CDR3 DNA sequence: TGTGCCACCAGCAGAGTACAGGGCAACCAAGAGACCCAGTACTTC. This sequence encodes CATSRVQGNQETQYF. Full variable domain (rest looked up from reference TRBV15 and TRBJ2-5): DAMVIQNPRYQVTQFGKPVTLSCSQTLNHNVMYWYQQKSSQAPKLLFHYYDKDFNNEADTPDNFQSRRPNTSFCFLDIRSPGLGDTAMYLCATSRVQGNQETQYFGPGTRLLVL.

The chain employs TRBV6-5 and TRBJ2-7; D not certain. With 0 bases removed from V and 0 bases from J, the gap between germline ends came to 12 bases. CDR3 length: 16 amino acids. Looked up from germline, CDR1 is MNHEY and CDR2 is SVGAGI. In DNA form, the CDR3 reads TGTGCCAGCAGTTACTCCTCAGCCGGGTCCTCCTACGAGCAGTACTTC. Encoded protein: CASSYSSAGSSYEQYF.

This chain joins TRBV2 and TRBJ2-4; 7 bases are shared with TRBD1. Germline CDR1 SNHLY, CDR2 FYNNEI. The CDR3 covers 13 residues. V gave up 9 bases and J gave up 2 bases; unmatched junction bases: 4. CDR3 region: CAREGATKNIQYF. The CDR3 region has the DNA TGTGCCAGAGAGGGGGCGACCAAAAACATTCAGTACTTC.

The CDR3 spells CASSIESAGGPSYNEQFF. DNA of the CDR3: TGTGCCAGTAGTATAGAATCGGCGGGAGGGCCCTCCTACAATGAGCAGTTCTTC. This chain joins TRBV19 and TRBJ2-1; TRBD2 agrees at 9 bases. Germline V lookup: CDR1 LNHDA, CDR2 SQIVND (reference sequence). This CDR3 has 18 residues. The J segment lost 0 bases and the V segment lost 0 bases, leaving 6 bases of the junction unmatched.

This chain connects TRBV28 to TRBJ1-2; D unresolved. The V gene's germline CDR1 is MDHEN and CDR2 SYDVKM. CDR3 length: 11 amino acids. V lost 7 bases, J lost 8 bases, and 11 bases lay in between. CDR3 bases: TGTGCCAGCACCCATCGGGAGGGCTACACCTTC. Its translation: CASTHREGYTF.

The J gene is TRBJ2-7, the V gene TRBV5-1; 7 nucleotides agree with TRBD1. The CDR3 length is 13 residues. Germline loops: CDR1 SGHRS, CDR2 YFSETQ. The V and J ends lost 4 bases and 2 bases, in that order; junction bases with no gene match: 3. The CDR3 sequence: CASSTGQTYEQYF. In DNA form, the CDR3 reads TGCGCCAGCAGCACGGGACAGACCTACGAGCAGTACTTC.

The chain couples TRBV10-3 to TRBJ1-2; 7 nucleotides align to TRBD1. This CDR3 spans 18 amino acids. Germline lookup yields CDR1 ENHRY and CDR2 SYGVKD. The V segment lost 0 bases and the J segment 0 bases; nucleotides outside the gene matches: 10. The CDR3 DNA follows: TGTGCCATCAGTGAGTCGGAAGGGACAGATACCGCTAACTATGGCTACACCTTC. Translated, it gives CAISESEGTDTANYGYTF.

The V gene is TRBV30, the J gene TRBJ2-7; 10 bases line up with TRBD1. The CDR3 loop spans 15 amino acids. The junction had 8 bases not matched to a gene; V was cut back by 2 bases and J by 4 bases. Germline V gene data show CDR1 as GTSNPN and CDR2 as SVGIG (reference sequence). This CDR3 is CAWSLERDRGYEQYF. As DNA, the CDR3 is TGTGCCTGGAGTCTGGAGCGGGACAGGGGATACGAGCAGTACTTC.